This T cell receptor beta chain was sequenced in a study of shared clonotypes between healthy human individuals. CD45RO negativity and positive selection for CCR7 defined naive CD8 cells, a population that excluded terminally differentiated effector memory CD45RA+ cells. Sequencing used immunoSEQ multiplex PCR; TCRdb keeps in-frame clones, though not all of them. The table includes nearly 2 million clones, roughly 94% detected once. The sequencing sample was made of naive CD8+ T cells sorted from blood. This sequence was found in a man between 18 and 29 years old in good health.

The CDR3 is CASSPRTGISYNEQFF. The CDR3 bases are TGTGCCAGCAGCCCCCGGACAGGGATTTCCTACAATGAGCAGTTCTTC. The rearrangement joins TRBV14 to TRBJ2-1; 8 bases map to TRBD1. This CDR3 is 16 amino acids long. CDR1 is SGHDN, CDR2 FVKESK, per germline. V was pared by 4 bases and J by 1 base, with 6 bases of the junction left unmatched.